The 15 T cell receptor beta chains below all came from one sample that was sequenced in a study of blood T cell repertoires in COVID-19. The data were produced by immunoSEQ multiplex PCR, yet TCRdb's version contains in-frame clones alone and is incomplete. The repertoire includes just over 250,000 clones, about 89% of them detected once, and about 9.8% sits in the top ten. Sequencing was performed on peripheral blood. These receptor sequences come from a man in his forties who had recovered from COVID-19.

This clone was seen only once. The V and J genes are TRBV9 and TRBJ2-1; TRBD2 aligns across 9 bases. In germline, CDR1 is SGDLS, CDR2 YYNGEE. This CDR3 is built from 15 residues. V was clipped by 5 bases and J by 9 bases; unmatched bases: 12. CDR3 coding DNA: TGTGCCAGCAGTCAGGGACTAGCAATTGGGGGTGAGCAGTTCTTC. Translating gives CASSQGLAIGGEQFF.

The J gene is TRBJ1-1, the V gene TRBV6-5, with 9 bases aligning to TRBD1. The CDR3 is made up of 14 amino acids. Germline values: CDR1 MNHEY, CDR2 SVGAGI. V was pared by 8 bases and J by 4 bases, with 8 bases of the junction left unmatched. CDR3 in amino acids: CASRLQGAVTEAFF. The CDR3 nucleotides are TGTGCCAGCCGTTTACAGGGGGCGGTCACTGAAGCTTTCTTT.

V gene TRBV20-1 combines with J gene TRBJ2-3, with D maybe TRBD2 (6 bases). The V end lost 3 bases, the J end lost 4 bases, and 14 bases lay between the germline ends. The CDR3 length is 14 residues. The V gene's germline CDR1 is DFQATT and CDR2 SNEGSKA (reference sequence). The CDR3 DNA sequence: TGCAGTGCTAGTCCTAGCGCTACCTCAGATACGCAGTATTTT. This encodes CSASPSATSDTQYF.

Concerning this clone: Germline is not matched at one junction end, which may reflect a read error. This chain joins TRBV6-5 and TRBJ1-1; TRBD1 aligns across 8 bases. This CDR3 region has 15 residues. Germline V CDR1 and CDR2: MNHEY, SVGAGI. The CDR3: CASSFETGVKTEAFF. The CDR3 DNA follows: TGTGCCAGCAGTTTTGAGACAGGGGTGAAAACTGAAGCTTTCTTT.

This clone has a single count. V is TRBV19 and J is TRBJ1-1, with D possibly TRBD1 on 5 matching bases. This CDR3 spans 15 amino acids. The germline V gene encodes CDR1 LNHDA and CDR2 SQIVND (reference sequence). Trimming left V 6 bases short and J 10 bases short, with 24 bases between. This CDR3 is CASSIQAWGGLGAFF. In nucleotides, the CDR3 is TGTGCCAGTAGCATCCAAGCTTGGGGGGGATTGGGAGCTTTCTTT. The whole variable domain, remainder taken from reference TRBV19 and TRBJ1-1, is DGGITQSPKYLFRKEGQNVTLSCEQNLNHDAMYWYRQDPGQGLRLIYYSQIVNDFQKGDIAEGYSVSREKKESFPLTVTSAQKNPTAFYLCASSIQAWGGLGAFFGQGTRLTVV.

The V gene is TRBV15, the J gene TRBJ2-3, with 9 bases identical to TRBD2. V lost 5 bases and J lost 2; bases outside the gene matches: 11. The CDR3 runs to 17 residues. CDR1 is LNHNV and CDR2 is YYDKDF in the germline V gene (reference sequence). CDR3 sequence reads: CATSGPEREASTDTQYF. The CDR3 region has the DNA TGTGCCACCAGCGGGCCGGAGCGGGAGGCCTCCACAGATACGCAGTATTTT. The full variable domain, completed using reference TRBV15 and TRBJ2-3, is DAMVIQNPRYQVTQFGKPVTLSCSQTLNHNVMYWYQQKSSQAPKLLFHYYDKDFNNEADTPDNFQSRRPNTSFCFLDIRSPGLGDTAMYLCATSGPEREASTDTQYFGPGTRLTVL.

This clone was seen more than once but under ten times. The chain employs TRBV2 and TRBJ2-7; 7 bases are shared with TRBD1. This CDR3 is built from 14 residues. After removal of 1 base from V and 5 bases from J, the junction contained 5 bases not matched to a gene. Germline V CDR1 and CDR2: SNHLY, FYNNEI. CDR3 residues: CASSEGTGVHEQYF. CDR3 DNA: TGTGCCAGCAGTGAAGGGACAGGAGTCCACGAGCAGTACTTC.

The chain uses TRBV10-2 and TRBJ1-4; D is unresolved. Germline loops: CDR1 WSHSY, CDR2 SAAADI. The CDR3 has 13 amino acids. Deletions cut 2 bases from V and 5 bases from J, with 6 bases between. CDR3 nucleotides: TGCGCCAGCAGTGAGAGCTCAAATGAAAAACTGTTTTTT. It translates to CASSESSNEKLFF.

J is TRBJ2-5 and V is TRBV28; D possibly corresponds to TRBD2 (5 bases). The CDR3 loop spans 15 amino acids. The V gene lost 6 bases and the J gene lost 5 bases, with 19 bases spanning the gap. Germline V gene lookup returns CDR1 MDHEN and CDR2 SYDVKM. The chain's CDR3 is CASSGVAAWWETQYF. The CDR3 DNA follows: TGTGCCAGCAGCGGGGTGGCGGCCTGGTGGGAGACCCAGTACTTC.

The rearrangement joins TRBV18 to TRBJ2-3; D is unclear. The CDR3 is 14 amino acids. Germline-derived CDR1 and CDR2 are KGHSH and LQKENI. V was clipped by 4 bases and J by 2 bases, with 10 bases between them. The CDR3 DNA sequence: TGTGCCAGCTCACTACGACTTGACACAGATACGCAGTATTTT. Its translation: CASSLRLDTDTQYF.

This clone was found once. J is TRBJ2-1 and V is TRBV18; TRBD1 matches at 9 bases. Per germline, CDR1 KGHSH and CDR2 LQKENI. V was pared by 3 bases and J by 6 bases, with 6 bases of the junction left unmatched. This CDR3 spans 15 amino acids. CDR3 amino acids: CASSPAGTGINEQFF. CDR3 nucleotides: TGTGCCAGCTCACCGGCGGGGACAGGGATCAATGAGCAGTTCTTC.

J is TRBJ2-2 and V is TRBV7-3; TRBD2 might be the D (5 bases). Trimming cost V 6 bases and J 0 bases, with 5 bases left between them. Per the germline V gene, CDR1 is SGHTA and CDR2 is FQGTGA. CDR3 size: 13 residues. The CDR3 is CASRTTNTGELFF. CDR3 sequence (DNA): TGTGCCAGCAGGACTACGAACACCGGGGAGCTGTTTTTT.

The CDR3 protein is CASSSRTGYTGELFF. CDR3 DNA sequence: TGTGCCAGCAGCTCCCGGACTGGGTACACCGGGGAGCTGTTTTTT. The chain joins TRBV7-2 to TRBJ2-2, with a tentative D call TRBD2 (5 bases). Germline CDR1 reads SGHTA; CDR2 reads FQGNSA. This CDR3 contains 15 residues. Deletions cut 4 bases from V and 3 bases from J, with 12 bases between.

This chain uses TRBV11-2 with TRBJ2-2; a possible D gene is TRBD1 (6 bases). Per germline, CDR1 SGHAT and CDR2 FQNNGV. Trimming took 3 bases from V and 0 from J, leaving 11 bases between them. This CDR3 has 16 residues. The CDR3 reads CASSLGTFANTGELFF. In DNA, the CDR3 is TGTGCCAGCAGCTTGGGGACATTCGCGAACACCGGGGAGCTGTTTTTT.

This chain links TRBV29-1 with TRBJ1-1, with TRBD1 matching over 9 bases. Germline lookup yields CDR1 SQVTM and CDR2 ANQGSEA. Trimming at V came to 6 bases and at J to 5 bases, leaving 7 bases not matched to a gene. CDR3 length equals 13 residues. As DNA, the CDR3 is TGCAGCGTCCGACAGGGGGATCGGACTGAAGCTTTCTTT. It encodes CSVRQGDRTEAFF.